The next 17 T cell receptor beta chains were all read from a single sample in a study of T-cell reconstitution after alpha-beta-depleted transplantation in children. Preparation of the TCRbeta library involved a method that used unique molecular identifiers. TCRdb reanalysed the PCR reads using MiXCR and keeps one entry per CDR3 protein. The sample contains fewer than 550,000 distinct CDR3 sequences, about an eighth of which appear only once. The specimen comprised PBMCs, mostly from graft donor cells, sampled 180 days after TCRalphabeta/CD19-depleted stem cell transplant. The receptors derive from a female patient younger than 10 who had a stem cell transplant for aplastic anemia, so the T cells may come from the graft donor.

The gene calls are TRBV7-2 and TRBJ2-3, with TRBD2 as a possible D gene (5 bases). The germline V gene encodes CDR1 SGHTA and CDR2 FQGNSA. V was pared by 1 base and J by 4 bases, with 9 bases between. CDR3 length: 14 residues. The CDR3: CASSLGAGADTQYF. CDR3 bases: TGTGCCAGCAGCTTAGGGGCCGGGGCAGATACGCAGTATTTT.

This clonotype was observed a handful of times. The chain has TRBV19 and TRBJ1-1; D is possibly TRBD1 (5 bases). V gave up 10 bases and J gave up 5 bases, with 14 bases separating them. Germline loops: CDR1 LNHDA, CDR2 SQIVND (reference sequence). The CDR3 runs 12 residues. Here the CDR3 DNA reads TGTGCCACCACGGGGGTGAGGACTGAAGCTTTCTTT. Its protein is CATTGVRTEAFF.

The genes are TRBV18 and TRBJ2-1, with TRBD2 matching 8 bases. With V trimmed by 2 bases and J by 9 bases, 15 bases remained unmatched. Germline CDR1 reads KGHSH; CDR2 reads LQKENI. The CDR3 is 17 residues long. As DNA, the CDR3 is TGTGCCAGCTCACCAATGGTAGCGGGGTCGACCTACGGTGAGCAGTTCTTC. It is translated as CASSPMVAGSTYGEQFF.

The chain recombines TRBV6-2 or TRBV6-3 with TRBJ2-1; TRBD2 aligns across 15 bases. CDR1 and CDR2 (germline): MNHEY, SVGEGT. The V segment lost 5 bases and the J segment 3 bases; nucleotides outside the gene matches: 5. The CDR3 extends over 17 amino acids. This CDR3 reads CASSIGLAGGYYNEQFF. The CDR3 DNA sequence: TGTGCCAGCAGTATCGGACTAGCGGGAGGGTACTACAATGAGCAGTTCTTC.

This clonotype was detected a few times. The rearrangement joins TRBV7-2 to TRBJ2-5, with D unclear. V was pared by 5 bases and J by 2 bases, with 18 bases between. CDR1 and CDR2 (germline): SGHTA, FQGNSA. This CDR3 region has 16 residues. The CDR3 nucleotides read TGTGCCAGCAGCCTCCAGAACCGCCGGTTACAAGAGACCCAGTACTTC. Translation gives CASSLQNRRLQETQYF.

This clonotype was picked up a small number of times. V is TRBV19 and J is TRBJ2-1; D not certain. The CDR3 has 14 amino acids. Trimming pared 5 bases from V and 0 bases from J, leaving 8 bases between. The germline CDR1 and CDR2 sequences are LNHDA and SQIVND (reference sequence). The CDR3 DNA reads TGTGCCAGTAGTTCGGCTAGCTCCTACAATGAGCAGTTCTTC. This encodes CASSSASSYNEQFF. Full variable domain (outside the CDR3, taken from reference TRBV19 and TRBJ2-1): DGGITQSPKYLFRKEGQNVTLSCEQNLNHDAMYWYRQDPGQGLRLIYYSQIVNDFQKGDIAEGYSVSREKKESFPLTVTSAQKNPTAFYLCASSSASSYNEQFFGPGTRLTVL.

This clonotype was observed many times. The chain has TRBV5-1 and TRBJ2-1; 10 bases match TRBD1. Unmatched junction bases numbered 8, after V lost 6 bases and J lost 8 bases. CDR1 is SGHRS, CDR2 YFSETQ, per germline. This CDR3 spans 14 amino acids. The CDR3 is CASNPGQGVHEQFF. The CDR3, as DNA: TGCGCCAGCAACCCCGGACAGGGGGTACATGAGCAGTTCTTC.

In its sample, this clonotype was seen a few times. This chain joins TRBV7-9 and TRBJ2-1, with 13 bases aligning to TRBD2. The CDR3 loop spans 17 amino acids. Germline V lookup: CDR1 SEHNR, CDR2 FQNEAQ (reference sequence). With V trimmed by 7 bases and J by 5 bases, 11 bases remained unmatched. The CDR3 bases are TGTGCCAGCACTATGGGACTAGCGGGGCCCGAGGACAATGAGCAGTTCTTC. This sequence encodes CASTMGLAGPEDNEQFF. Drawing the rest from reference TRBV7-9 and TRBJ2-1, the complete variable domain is DTGVSQNPRHKITKRGQNVTFRCDPISEHNRLYWYRQTLGQGPEFLTYFQNEAQLEKSRLLSDRFSAERPKGSFSTLEIQRTEQGDSAMYLCASTMGLAGPEDNEQFFGPGTRLTVL.

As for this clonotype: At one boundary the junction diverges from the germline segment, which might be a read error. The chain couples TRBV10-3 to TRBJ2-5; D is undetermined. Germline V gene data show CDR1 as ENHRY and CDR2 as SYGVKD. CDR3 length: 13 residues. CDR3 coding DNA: TGTGCCACCAGTGTAAGCGTTGAAGAGACCCAGTACTTC. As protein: CATSVSVEETQYF.

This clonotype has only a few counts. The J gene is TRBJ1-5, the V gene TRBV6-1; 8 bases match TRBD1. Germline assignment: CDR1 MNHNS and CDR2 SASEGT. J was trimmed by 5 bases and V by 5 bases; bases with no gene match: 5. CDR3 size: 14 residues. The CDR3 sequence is CASSRTGRYQPQHF. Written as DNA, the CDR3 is TGTGCCAGCAGTCGGACAGGGAGGTATCAGCCCCAGCATTTT.

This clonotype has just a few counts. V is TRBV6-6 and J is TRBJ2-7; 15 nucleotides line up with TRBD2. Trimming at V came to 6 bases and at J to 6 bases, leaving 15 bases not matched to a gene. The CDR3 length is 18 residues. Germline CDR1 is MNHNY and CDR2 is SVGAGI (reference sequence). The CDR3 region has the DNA TGTGCCAGCAGCAGGAGGACTAGCGGGAGGGCCTCTCTTGCCGAGCAGTACTTC. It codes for CASSRRTSGRASLAEQYF.

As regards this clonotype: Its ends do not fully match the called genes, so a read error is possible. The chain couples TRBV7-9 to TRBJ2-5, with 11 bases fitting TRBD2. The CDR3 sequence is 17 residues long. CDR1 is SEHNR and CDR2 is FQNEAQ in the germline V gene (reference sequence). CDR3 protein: CASSLAGGYASRETQYF. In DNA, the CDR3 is TGTGCCAGCAGCCTAGCGGGGGGCTACGCATCGCGGGAGACCCAGTACTTC.

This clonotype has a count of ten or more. DNA of the CDR3: TGTGCCAGCAGTACTAACCGGGACATCTCCTATGGCTACACCTTC. Protein: CASSTNRDISYGYTF. V gene TRBV28 combines with J gene TRBJ1-2, with a tentative D call TRBD1 (6 bases). Trimming cost V 5 bases and J 4 bases, with 17 bases left between them. Germline-derived CDR1 and CDR2 are MDHEN and SYDVKM. This CDR3 comprises 15 residues.

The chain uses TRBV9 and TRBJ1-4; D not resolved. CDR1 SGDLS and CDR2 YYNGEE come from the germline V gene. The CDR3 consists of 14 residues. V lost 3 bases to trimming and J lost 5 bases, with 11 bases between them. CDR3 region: CASSGARGNEKLFF. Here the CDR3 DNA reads TGTGCCAGCAGCGGAGCAAGAGGAAATGAAAAACTGTTTTTT. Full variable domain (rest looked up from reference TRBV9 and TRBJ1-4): DSGVTQTPKHLITATGQRVTLRCSPRSGDLSVYWYQQSLDQGLQFLIQYYNGEERAKGNILERFSAQQFPDLHSELNLSSLELGDSALYFCASSGARGNEKLFFGSGTQLSVL.

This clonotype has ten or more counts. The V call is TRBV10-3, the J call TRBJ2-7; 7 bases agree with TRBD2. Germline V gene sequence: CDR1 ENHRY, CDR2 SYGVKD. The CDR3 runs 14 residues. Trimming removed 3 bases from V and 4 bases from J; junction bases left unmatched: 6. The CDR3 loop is CAISDGGLGYEQYV. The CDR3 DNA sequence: TGTGCCATCAGTGATGGTGGACTAGGTTACGAGCAGTACGTC.

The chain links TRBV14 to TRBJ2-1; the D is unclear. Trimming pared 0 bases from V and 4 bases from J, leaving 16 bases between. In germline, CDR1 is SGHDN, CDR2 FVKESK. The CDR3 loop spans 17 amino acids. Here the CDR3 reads CASSQDVLSNGYNEQFF. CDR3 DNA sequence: TGTGCCAGCAGCCAAGATGTGCTCAGCAACGGGTACAATGAGCAGTTCTTC.

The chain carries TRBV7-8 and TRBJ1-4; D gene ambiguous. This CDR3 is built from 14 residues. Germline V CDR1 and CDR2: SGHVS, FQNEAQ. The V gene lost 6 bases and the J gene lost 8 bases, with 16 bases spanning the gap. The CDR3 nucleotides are TGTGCCAGCAGATCCTACCGGAATGGGGAAAAACTGTTTTTT. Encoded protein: CASRSYRNGEKLFF.